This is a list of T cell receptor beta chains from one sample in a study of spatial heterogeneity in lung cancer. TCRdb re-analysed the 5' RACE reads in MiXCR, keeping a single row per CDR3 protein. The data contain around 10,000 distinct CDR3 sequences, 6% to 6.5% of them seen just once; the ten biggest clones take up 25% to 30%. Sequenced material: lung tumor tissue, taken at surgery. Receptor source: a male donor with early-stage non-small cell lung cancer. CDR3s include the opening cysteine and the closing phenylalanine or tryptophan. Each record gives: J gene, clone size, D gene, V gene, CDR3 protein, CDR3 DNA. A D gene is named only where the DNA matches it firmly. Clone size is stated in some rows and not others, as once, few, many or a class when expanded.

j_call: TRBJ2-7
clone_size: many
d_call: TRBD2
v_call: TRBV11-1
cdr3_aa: CASSLLAGSSYEQYF
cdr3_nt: TGTGCCAGCAGCTTATTAGCGGGAAGCTCCTACGAGCAGTACTTC

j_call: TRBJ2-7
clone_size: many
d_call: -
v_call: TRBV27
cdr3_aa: CASSHSSYEQYF
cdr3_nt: TGTGCCAGCAGTCACAGCTCCTACGAGCAGTACTTC

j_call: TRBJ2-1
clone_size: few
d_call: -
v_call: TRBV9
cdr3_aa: CASSVDSTGYNEQFF
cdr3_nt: TGTGCCAGCAGCGTAGATAGTACAGGCTACAATGAGCAGTTCTTC

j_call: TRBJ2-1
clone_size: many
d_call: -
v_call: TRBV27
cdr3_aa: CASRRGYEQFF
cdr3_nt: TGTGCCAGCAGACGGGGTTATGAGCAGTTCTTC

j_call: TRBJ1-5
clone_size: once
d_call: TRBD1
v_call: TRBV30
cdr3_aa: CAWSVRTGDQPQHF
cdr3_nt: TGTGCCTGGAGTGTTCGAACAGGGGATCAGCCCCAGCATTTT

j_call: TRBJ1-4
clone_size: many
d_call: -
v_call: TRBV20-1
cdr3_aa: CSAQDRIYSTNEKLFF
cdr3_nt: TGCAGTGCCCAAGACAGGATTTATTCTACTAATGAAAAACTGTTTTTT

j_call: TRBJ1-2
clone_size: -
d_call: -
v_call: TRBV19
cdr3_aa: CASSIQANYGYTF
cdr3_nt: TGTGCCAGTAGTATACAGGCTAACTATGGCTACACCTTC

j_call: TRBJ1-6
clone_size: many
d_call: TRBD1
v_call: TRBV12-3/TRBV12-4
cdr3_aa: CASRLGDRDNSPLHF
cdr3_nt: TGTGCCAGCAGATTGGGGGACAGAGATAATTCACCCCTCCACTTT

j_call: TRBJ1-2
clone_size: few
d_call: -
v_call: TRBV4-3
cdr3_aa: CASSQDSGPYGYTF
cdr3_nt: TGCGCCAGCAGCCAAGATTCGGGGCCCTATGGCTACACCTTC

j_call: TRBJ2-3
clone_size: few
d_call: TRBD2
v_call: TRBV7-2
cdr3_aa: CASSPRLAGADTQYF
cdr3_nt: TGTGCCAGCAGCCCCCGACTAGCGGGGGCAGATACGCAGTATTTT

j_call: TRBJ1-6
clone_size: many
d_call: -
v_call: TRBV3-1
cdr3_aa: CASSQGVGYGSPLHF
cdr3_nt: TGTGCCAGCAGCCAAGGGGTCGGTTACGGTTCACCCCTCCACTTT

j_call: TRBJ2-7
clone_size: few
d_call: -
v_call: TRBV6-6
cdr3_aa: CASSSTRDSYEQYF
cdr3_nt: TGTGCCAGCAGTTCAACGCGCGATTCCTACGAGCAGTACTTC

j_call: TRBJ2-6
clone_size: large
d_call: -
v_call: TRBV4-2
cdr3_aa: CASSQESGGGLSGANVLTF
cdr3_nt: TGTGCCAGCAGCCAAGAGAGCGGAGGGGGCCTCTCTGGGGCCAACGTCCTGACTTTC

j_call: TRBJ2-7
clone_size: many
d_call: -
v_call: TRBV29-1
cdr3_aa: CSVVRSAEQYF
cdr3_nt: TGCAGCGTTGTACGGTCGGCCGAGCAGTACTTC